The present T cell receptor beta chain was sequenced within a study of radiation and T cells in renal cell carcinoma. As to time point: blood 2 weeks post-SBRT. Treatment reported: 15 Gy SBRT to primary tumor, nephrectomy 4 weeks later. With respect to this clone: Its antigen is not identified.

Germline CDR1 and CDR2: MNHNY and SVGAGI (reference sequence). The CDR3 length is 14 residues. V was clipped by 3 bases and J by 0 bases, with 9 bases between them. Study conclusions and caveats: Top tumor clonotypes rose in blood 2 weeks post-radiation, then contracted.

Sequencing was performed with immunoSEQ multiplex PCR; in TCRdb, only in-frame clones are kept and a portion is missing. The sample has 70,000 to 100,000 clones, 65% to 90% seen once; the top ten hold 20% to 25%. This chain uses TRBV6-6 with TRBJ2-7; D not resolved. The TCR was taken from a woman in her fifties or sixties with renal cell carcinoma. The specimen comprised blood, sampled from a patient whose treatment included radiotherapy and nephrectomy. The CDR3, as DNA: TGTGCCAGCAGTTATACGGCCCACTCCTACGAGCAGTACTTC. Translating gives CASSYTAHSYEQYF.